This is a list of T cell receptor beta chains from one sample in a study of T-cell reconstitution after alpha-beta-depleted transplantation in children. In TCRdb, the PCR reads were re-called with MiXCR into one record per CDR3 protein. The sample holds over 550,000 distinct CDR3 sequences, about 11% seen once. This specimen consisted of PBMCs from the stem cell graft donor, obtained from the stem cell graft. The source of these receptors is a human donor who donated a stem cell graft to a child with acute myeloid leukemia. Each CDR3 is given with its conserved first and last residue. The order of the fields is V gene, clone size, D gene, J gene, CDR3 DNA, CDR3 protein. D genes are given only for firm matches. Part of the rows lack a size; the others show once, few, many or a class for expanded clones.

>TRBV20-1|many|.|TRBJ1-6
TGCAGTGCTACACATAGGCAGAATTCACCCCTCCACTTT
CSATHRQNSPLHF
>TRBV11-2|few|TRBD2|TRBJ2-7
TGTGCCAGCAGCTCACTAGCGGGCCGAGCCTACGAGCAGTACTTC
CASSSLAGRAYEQYF
>TRBV7-2|many|TRBD1|TRBJ2-4
TGTGCCAGCAGTCCCGGGGTCGGACAGGGGCAAAACATTCAGTACTTC
CASSPGVGQGQNIQYF
>TRBV12-3/TRBV12-4|many|.|TRBJ2-4
TGTGCCAGCAGTTCCTCAGACCGGTCCCCAGGCAAAAACATTCAGTACTTC
CASSSSDRSPGKNIQYF
>TRBV27|.|.|TRBJ2-5
TGTGCCAGCAGTTTATCGGAGGGAGGGGGAGAGACCCAGTACTTC
CASSLSEGGGETQYF
>TRBV27|.|.|TRBJ2-1
TGTGCCAGCAGTATTGGACTCTTCTCCTACAATGAGCAGTTCTTC
CASSIGLFSYNEQFF
>TRBV14|few|.|TRBJ2-3
TGTGCCAGCAGCCAGTTTACAGGGATGGATACGCAGTATTTT
CASSQFTGMDTQYF
>TRBV3-1|.|.|TRBJ2-7
TGTGCCAGCATACCCCAAACCGAAGCCTACGAGCAGTACTTC
CASIPQTEAYEQYF
>TRBV5-1|.|TRBD2|TRBJ2-3
TGCGCCAGCAGCCTCGAAAGCGGGAGGTCTAGAGATACGCAGTATTTT
CASSLESGRSRDTQYF
>TRBV6-5|.|.|TRBJ2-3
TGTGCCAGCAGCTACGTACTCAGTGCAGATGCGCAGTATTTT
CASSYVLSADAQYF
>TRBV7-2|few|TRBD1|TRBJ2-1
TGTGCCAGCAGCTTAGCCGGGACAGACCCTTTCAATGAGCAGTTCTTC
CASSLAGTDPFNEQFF
>TRBV27|.|TRBD2|TRBJ2-7
TGTGCCAGCATCCCTCGGGGGGAATGGGCCCCCTACGAGCAGTACTTC
CASIPRGEWAPYEQYF
>TRBV29-1|few|.|TRBJ1-1
TGCAGCGTTGAAGATCCAGGGTTTCTCGAAGCTTTCTTT
CSVEDPGFLEAFF
>TRBV12-3/TRBV12-4|.|.|TRBJ1-1
TGTGCCAGCAGTTTTTCCCCTGGCTATCGACCTAACACTGAAGCTTTCTTT
CASSFSPGYRPNTEAFF
>TRBV10-3|.|.|TRBJ2-5
TGTGCCATCAGACTTGAAGAGACCCAGTACTTC
CAIRLEETQYF
>TRBV20-1|few|.|TRBJ1-5
TGCAGTGCTAGAGACAGGGGATATGACAATCAGCCCCAGCATTTT
CSARDRGYDNQPQHF
>TRBV5-8|once|TRBD2|TRBJ2-7
TGTGCCAGCAGCATGGGACTAGCCGATCCTGCCTACGAGCAGTACTTC
CASSMGLADPAYEQYF
>TRBV6-5|many|TRBD2|TRBJ2-2
TGTGCCAGCAGTTACGGCGGGAGAAACACCGGGGAGCTGTTTTTT
CASSYGGRNTGELFF
>TRBV29-1|few|TRBD2|TRBJ2-1
TGCAGCGTAGGGACTAGCGCTATTGAGCAGTTCTTC
CSVGTSAIEQFF
>TRBV7-8|.|.|TRBJ2-7
TGTGCCAGCAGCTTAGAGTGGCAGGACTACTCCTACGAGCAGTACTTC
CASSLEWQDYSYEQYF
>TRBV25-1|many|.|TRBJ2-3
TGTGCCAGCAGTGAACGTGAGGAGGAGGGCACAGATACGCAGTATTTT
CASSEREEEGTDTQYF
>TRBV12-3/TRBV12-4|many|TRBD1|TRBJ2-7
TGTGCCAGCAGTATAGGGAGGACAGGGGGTTACGAGCAGTACTTC
CASSIGRTGGYEQYF
>TRBV20-1|many|TRBD2|TRBJ2-1
TGCAGTGCTATCTTGAATAGCGGGAGCGGAGAGCAGTTCTTC
CSAILNSGSGEQFF
>TRBV7-2|many|.|TRBJ2-1
TGTGCCAGCAGCTCCCAGGGGGGGAGTAAGTTCTTC
CASSSQGGSKFF
>TRBV12-3/TRBV12-4|many|.|TRBJ1-5
TGTGCCAGCAGTTTAGCAGGGGATCAGCCCCAGCATTTT
CASSLAGDQPQHF
>TRBV29-1|.|.|TRBJ2-5
TGCAGCGTATTAAGGAGACAAGAGACCCAGTACTTC
CSVLRRQETQYF
>TRBV4-2|few|.|TRBJ1-1
TGTGCCAGCAGCCAAGTGATTACAGTTGGAGGTTTCTTT
CASSQVITVGGFF
>TRBV28|many|TRBD2|TRBJ2-1
TGTGCCAGCAGTTTTACTAGCGGGAGGGCCCATGAGCAGTTCTTC
CASSFTSGRAHEQFF
>TRBV20-1|.|.|TRBJ2-7
TGCAGTGCTAGGTTGGGTGGGGATGAGCAGTACTTC
CSARLGGDEQYF
>TRBV5-1|.|TRBD2|TRBJ2-1
TGCGCCAGCCGCTCGACAGCGGGAAACAATGAGCAGTTCTTC
CASRSTAGNNEQFF
>TRBV25-1|many|TRBD2|TRBJ2-7
TGTGCCAGCAGTGAACAATCTAGCGGGGTACCTACCTACGAGCAGTACTTC
CASSEQSSGVPTYEQYF
>TRBV29-1|.|TRBD1|TRBJ1-2
TGCAGCGTTGAAGATAGGGGACAGGGGGCAAATGGCTACACCTTC
CSVEDRGQGANGYTF
>TRBV5-1|few|.|TRBJ2-5
TGCGCCAGCAGCTTAAGTCCCCTATCCCACGGGACACAAGAGACCCAGTACTTC
CASSLSPLSHGTQETQYF
>TRBV18|many|.|TRBJ2-7
TGTGCCAGCTCACCTACGACTAGCTACGAGCAGTACTTC
CASSPTTSYEQYF
>TRBV7-2|.|.|TRBJ2-2
TGTGCCAGCACCCATACCCCGGGGGTAACCGGGGAGCTGTTTTTT
CASTHTPGVTGELFF
>TRBV30|few|TRBD2|TRBJ2-1
TGTGCCTGGAGCGATAGGGGAGGGAAGCGAAGTAGGAATGAGCAGTTCTTC
CAWSDRGGKRSRNEQFF
>TRBV20-1|many|.|TRBJ2-7
TGCAGCGCTTTGGTGACGGCGCGGGCAGGGTACGAGCAGTACTTC
CSALVTARAGYEQYF
>TRBV29-1|.|TRBD2|TRBJ2-1
TGCAGCGTTGAAGATCCGGTGGCTAGCGGGAGAGTTTACAATGAGCAGTTCTTC
CSVEDPVASGRVYNEQFF
>TRBV6-2/TRBV6-3|many|TRBD1|TRBJ1-5
TGTGCCAGCAGTTTGGACAGGGGGGACAATCAGCCCCAGCATTTT
CASSLDRGDNQPQHF
>TRBV20-1|.|.|TRBJ2-3
TGCAGTCCAGATACTAGATTCGGCACAGATACGCAGTATTTT
CSPDTRFGTDTQYF
>TRBV18|.|.|TRBJ2-5
TGTGCCAGCTCACCTCTAGCGACCTTACAAGAGACCCAGTACTTC
CASSPLATLQETQYF
>TRBV20-1|many|TRBD2|TRBJ2-7
TGCAGTGCTAGAGATCGACTAGCGGGAACCTACGAGCAGTACTTC
CSARDRLAGTYEQYF
>TRBV18|many|.|TRBJ2-1
TGTGCCAGCTCCCCAATGAGCTCCTACAATGAGCAGTTCTTC
CASSPMSSYNEQFF
>TRBV5-1|few|.|TRBJ2-2
TGCGCCAGCAGCCTCGGAGGATCGGGCACCGGGGAGCTGTTTTTT
CASSLGGSGTGELFF
>TRBV12-3/TRBV12-4|.|TRBD2|TRBJ2-1
TGTGCCTGCTGCACCCTAGCGGGAGGCTTCGACTCCTACAATGAGCAGTTCTTC
CACCTLAGGFDSYNEQFF
>TRBV5-1|few|.|TRBJ1-1
TGCGCCAGCAGCCGCGACAGCTGGGGCACTGAAGCTTTCTTT
CASSRDSWGTEAFF
>TRBV20-1|many|TRBD1|TRBJ2-4
TGCAGTGCTCGACGGACAGGTTTTAACATTCAGTACTTC
CSARRTGFNIQYF
>TRBV2|.|TRBD1|TRBJ2-3
TGTGCCAGCAGGCCCGGACAGGAGACAGATACGCAGTATTTT
CASRPGQETDTQYF
>TRBV30|few|.|TRBJ1-2
TGTGCCTGGAGGGCGGACAGTATTAGTCTAAACTATGGCTACACCTTC
CAWRADSISLNYGYTF
>TRBV4-3|few|.|TRBJ1-1
TGCGCCAGCAGCCAAGATAGACACCCAAACACTGAAGCTTTCTTT
CASSQDRHPNTEAFF
>TRBV6-1|many|.|TRBJ2-7
TGTGCCAGCAGTGAAGCGTGGGCAGCCGGGTCCTACGAGCAGTACTTC
CASSEAWAAGSYEQYF
>TRBV20-1|.|TRBD1|TRBJ1-1
TGCAGTGCAAGAACCTCAGGACAGGGCGGGACTGAAGCTTTCTTT
CSARTSGQGGTEAFF
>TRBV4-3|few|.|TRBJ2-1
TGCGCCAGCGACCTGGACGCTCACAATGAGCAGTTCTTC
CASDLDAHNEQFF
>TRBV12-5|few|TRBD2|TRBJ2-1
TGTGCTAGTGCCCCGGGACTAGCGGGAGCCCACAATGAGCAGTTCTTC
CASAPGLAGAHNEQFF
>TRBV20-1|many|TRBD2|TRBJ2-1
TGCAGTGCTGTTCCGGGGGGAACCTACAATGAGCAGTTCTTC
CSAVPGGTYNEQFF
>TRBV6-2/TRBV6-3|.|TRBD2|TRBJ2-1
TGTGCCAGCAGGCTCGCGGTCCGGCCGGGAGGGCGGCACAATGAGCAGTTCTTC
CASRLAVRPGGRHNEQFF
>TRBV20-1|.|.|TRBJ2-7
TGCAGTGCCCGCGGCAACGAGCAGTACTTC
CSARGNEQYF
>TRBV7-9|.|TRBD1|TRBJ1-4
TGTGCCAGCAGCTTAGTACAGGGGTATAATGAAAAACTGTTTTTT
CASSLVQGYNEKLFF
>TRBV12-3/TRBV12-4|many|.|TRBJ1-1
TGTGCCAGCACCGGAGCACAGAACACTGAAGCTTTCTTT
CASTGAQNTEAFF